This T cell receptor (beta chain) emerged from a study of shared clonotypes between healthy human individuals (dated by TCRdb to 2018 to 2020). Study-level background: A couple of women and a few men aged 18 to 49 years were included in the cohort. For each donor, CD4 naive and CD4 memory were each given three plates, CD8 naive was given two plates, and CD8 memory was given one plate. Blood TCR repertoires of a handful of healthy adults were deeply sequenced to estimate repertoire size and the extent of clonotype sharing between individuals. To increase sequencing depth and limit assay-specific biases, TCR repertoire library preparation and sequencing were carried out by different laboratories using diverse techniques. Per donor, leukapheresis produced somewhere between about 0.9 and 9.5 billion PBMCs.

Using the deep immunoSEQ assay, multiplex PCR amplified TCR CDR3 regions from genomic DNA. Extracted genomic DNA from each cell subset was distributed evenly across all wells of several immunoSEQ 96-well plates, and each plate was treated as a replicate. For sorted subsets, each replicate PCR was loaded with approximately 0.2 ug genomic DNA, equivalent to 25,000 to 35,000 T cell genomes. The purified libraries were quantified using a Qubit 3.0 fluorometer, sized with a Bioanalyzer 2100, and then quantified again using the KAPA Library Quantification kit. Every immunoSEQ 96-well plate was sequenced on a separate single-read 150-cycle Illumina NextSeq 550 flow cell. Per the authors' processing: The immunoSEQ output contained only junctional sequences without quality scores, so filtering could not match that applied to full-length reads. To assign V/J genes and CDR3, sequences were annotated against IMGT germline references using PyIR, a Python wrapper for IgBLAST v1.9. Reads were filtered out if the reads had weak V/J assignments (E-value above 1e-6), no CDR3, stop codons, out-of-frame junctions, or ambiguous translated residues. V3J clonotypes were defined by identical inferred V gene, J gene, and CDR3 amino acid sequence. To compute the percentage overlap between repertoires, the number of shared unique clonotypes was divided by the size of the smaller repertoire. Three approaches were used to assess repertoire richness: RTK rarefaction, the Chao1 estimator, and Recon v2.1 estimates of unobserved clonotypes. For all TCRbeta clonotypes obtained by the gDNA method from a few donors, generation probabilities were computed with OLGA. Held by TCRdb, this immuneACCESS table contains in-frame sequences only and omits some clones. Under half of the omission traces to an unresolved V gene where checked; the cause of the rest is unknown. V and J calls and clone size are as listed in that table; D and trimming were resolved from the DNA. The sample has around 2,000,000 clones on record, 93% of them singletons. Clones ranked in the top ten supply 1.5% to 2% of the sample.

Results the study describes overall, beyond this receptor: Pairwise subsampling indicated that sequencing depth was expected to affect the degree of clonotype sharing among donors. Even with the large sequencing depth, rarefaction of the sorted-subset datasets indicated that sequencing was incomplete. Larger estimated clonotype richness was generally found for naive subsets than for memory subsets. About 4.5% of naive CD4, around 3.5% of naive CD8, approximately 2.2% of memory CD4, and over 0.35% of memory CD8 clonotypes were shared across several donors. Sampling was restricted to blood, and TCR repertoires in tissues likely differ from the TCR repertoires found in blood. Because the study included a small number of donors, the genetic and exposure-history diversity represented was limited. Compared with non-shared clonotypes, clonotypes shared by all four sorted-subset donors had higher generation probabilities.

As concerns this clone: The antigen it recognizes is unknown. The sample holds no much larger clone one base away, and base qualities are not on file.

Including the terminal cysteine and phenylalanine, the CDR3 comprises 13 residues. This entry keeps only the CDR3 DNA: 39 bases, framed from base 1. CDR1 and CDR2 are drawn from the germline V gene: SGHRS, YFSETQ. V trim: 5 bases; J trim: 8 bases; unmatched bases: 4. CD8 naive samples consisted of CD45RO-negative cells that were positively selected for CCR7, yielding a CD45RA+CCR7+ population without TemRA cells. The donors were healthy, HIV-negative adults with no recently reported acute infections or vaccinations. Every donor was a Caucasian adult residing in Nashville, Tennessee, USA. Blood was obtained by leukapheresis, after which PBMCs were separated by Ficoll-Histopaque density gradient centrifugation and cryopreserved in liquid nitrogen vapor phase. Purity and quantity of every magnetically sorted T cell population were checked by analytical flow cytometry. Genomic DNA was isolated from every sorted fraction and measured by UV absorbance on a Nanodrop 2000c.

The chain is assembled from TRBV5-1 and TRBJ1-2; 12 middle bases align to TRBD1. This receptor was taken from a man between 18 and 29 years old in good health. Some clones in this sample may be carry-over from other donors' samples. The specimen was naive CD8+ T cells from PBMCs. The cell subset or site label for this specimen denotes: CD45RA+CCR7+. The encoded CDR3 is CASRGQGAVGYTF. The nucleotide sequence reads TGCGCCAGCAGGGGACAGGGGGCCGTCGGCTACACCTTC.